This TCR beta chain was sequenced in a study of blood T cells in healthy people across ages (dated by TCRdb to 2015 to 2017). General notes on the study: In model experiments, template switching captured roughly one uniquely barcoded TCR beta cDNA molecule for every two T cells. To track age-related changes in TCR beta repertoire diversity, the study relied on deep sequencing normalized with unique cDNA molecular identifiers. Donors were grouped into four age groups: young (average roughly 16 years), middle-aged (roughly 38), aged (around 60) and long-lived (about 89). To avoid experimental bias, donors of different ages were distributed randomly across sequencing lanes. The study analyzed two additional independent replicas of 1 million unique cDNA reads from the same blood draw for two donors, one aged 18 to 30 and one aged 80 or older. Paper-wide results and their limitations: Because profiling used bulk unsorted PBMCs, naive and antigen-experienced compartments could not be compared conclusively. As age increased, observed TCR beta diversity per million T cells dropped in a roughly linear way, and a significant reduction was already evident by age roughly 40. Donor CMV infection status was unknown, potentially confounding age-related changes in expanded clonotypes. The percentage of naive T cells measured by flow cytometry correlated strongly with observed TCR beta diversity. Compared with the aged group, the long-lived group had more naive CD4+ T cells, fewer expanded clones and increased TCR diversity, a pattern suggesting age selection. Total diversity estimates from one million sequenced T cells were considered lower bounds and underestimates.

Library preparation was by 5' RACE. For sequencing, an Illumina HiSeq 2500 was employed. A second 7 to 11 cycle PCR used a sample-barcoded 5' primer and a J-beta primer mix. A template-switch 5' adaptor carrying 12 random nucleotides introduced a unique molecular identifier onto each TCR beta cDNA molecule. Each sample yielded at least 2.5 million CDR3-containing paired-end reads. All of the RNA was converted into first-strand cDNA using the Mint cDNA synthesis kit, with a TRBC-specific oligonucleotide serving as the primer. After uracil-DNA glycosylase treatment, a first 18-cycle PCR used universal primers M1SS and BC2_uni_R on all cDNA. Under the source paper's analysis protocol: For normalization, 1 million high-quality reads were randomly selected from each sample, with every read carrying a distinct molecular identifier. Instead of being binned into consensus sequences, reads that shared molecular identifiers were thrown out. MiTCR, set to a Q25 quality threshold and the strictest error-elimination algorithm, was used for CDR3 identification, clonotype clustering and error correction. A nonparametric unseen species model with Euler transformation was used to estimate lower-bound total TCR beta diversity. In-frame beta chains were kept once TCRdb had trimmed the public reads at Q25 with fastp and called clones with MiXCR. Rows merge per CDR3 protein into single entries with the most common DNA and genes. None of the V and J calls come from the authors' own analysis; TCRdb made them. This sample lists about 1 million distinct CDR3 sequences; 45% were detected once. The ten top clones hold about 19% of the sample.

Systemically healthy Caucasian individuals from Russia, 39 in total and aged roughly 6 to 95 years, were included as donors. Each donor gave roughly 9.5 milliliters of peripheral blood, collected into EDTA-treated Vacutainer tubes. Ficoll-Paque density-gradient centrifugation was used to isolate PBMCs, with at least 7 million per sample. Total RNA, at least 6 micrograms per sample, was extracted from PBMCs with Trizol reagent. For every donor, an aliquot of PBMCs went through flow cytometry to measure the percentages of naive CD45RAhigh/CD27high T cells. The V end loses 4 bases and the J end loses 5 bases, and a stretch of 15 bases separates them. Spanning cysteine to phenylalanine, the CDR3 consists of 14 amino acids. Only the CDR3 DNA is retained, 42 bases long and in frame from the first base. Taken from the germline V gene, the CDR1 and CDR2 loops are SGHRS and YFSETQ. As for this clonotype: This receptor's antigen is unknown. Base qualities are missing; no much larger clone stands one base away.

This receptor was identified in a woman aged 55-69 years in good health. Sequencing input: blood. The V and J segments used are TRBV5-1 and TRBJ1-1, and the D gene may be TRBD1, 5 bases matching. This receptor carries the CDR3 CASSPGSAGTEAFF. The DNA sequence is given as TGCGCCAGCAGCCCCGGGTCAGCAGGGACTGAAGCTTTCTTT. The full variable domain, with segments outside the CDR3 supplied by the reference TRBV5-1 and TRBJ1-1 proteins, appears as KAGVTQTPRYLIKTRGQQVTLSCSPISGHRSVSWYQQTPGQGLQFLFEYFSETQRNKGNFPGRFSGRQFSNSRSEMNVSTLELGDSALYLCASSPGSAGTEAFFGQGTRLTVV.